A selection of T cell receptor beta chains follows, all from one sample in a study of T cells in Graves' hyperthyroidism and ophthalmopathy. TCRdb re-called the multiplex PCR reads through MiXCR, storing one row per CDR3 protein. This sample yields hundreds of thousands of distinct CDR3 sequences, of which 15% to 20% are seen a single time; less than 4.5% belongs to the top ten. Sequencing was performed on blood. The receptors derive from a young woman with Graves' hyperthyroidism. The CDR3 runs from the conserved cysteine through the conserved F or W. The D gene is left open where the match is weak. Size values are once, few and many counts, or a class for expanded clones, and some rows have none.

J gene | V gene | clone size | D gene | CDR3 protein | CDR3 DNA
TRBJ2-1 | TRBV7-3 | NA | TRBD2 | CASSSSGTSGTRGWNEQFF | TGTGCCAGCAGCTCATCCGGGACTAGCGGGACCCGGGGTTGGAATGAGCAGTTCTTC
TRBJ2-5 | TRBV6-2/TRBV6-3 | many | NA | CASSYSGSQETQYF | TGTGCCAGCAGTTACTCCGGCAGCCAAGAGACCCAGTACTTC
TRBJ2-7 | TRBV5-5 | NA | NA | CASSPSGTTTYEQYF | TGTGCCAGCAGCCCTTCAGGAACCACCACCTACGAGCAGTACTTC
TRBJ1-1 | TRBV5-4 | NA | NA | CASSLVVGVGSAEAFF | TGTGCCAGCAGCTTGGTGGTTGGGGTAGGGAGCGCTGAAGCTTTCTTT
TRBJ2-6 | TRBV6-2/TRBV6-3 | many | NA | CASSGALGANVLTF | TGTGCCAGCAGTGGGGCTCTGGGGGCCAACGTCCTGACTTTC
TRBJ2-1 | TRBV20-1 | few | TRBD2 | CSAPYSGLVYNEQFF | TGCAGTGCTCCTTATAGCGGGCTGGTTTACAATGAGCAGTTCTTC
TRBJ2-1 | TRBV5-1 | many | TRBD2 | CASSLWTGTSGNNEQFF | TGCGCCAGCAGCTTGTGGACCGGGACTAGCGGGAACAATGAGCAGTTCTTC
TRBJ1-1 | TRBV19 | NA | TRBD1 | CASMWGQGNTEAFF | TGTGCCAGTATGTGGGGACAGGGGAACACTGAAGCTTTCTTT
TRBJ2-7 | TRBV6-1 | NA | NA | CASHESYNREGSYEQYF | TGTGCCAGCCATGAGAGTTATAACAGGGAGGGATCCTACGAGCAGTACTTC
TRBJ2-2 | TRBV28 | many | TRBD1 | CASGDRDSLTGELFF | TGTGCCAGCGGGGACCGGGACAGCTTGACCGGGGAGCTGTTTTTT
TRBJ1-5 | TRBV20-1 | NA | TRBD1 | CSARDRGSFLYQPQHF | TGCAGTGCGCGGGACAGGGGGTCCTTTCTTTATCAGCCCCAGCATTTT
TRBJ2-2 | TRBV4-1 | NA | NA | CASSQQGGNTGELFF | TGCGCCAGCAGCCAACAAGGGGGGAACACCGGGGAGCTGTTTTTT
TRBJ2-7 | TRBV6-1 | NA | NA | CASTRDTSYYEQYF | TGTGCCAGCACCAGGGACACCTCCTACTACGAGCAGTACTTC
TRBJ1-2 | TRBV6-1 | many | NA | CASETPPANYGYTF | TGTGCCAGCGAGACTCCCCCAGCTAACTATGGCTACACCTTC
TRBJ2-3 | TRBV11-2 | many | TRBD1 | CASRPDRVRDTQYF | TGTGCCAGCAGGCCCGACAGGGTACGAGATACGCAGTATTTT
TRBJ2-2 | TRBV24-1 | NA | TRBD2 | CATSRGGDSTGELFF | TGTGCCACCAGCCGGGGGGGCGATTCTACCGGGGAGCTGTTTTTT
TRBJ2-5 | TRBV5-1 | many | NA | CASSLFEGGEETQYF | TGCGCCAGCAGCTTATTTGAAGGAGGTGAAGAGACCCAGTACTTC
TRBJ2-5 | TRBV29-1 | NA | TRBD2 | CSVEVGREGLEETQYF | TGCAGCGTTGAAGTGGGACGGGAGGGCCTGGAAGAGACCCAGTACTTC
TRBJ2-5 | TRBV7-2 | many | NA | CASSLEAGTRGTQYF | TGTGCCAGCAGCTTAGAGGCAGGGACCAGGGGGACCCAGTACTTC
TRBJ2-7 | TRBV5-6 | once | NA | CASSFGMYEQYF | TGTGCCAGTAGCTTCGGGATGTACGAGCAGTACTTC
TRBJ2-1 | TRBV2 | many | NA | CASSAAGRGNEQFF | TGTGCCAGCAGTGCAGCGGGAAGGGGGAATGAGCAGTTCTTC
TRBJ1-4 | TRBV5-1 | NA | NA | CASSRYILGGATNEKLFF | TGCGCCAGCAGCAGATACATTTTGGGCGGAGCAACTAATGAAAAACTGTTTTTT
TRBJ1-1 | TRBV5-1 | NA | NA | CASSFGRSSLGEAFF | TGCGCCAGCAGCTTTGGACGGTCTTCCCTGGGGGAAGCTTTCTTT
TRBJ1-5 | TRBV27 | many | NA | CASSPTGQVNQPQHF | TGTGCCAGCAGTCCTACGGGACAAGTCAATCAGCCCCAGCATTTT
TRBJ2-3 | TRBV7-9 | many | NA | CASNGDAPQADTQYF | TGTGCCAGCAACGGAGACGCCCCACAGGCAGATACGCAGTATTTT
TRBJ1-6 | TRBV5-1 | NA | NA | CASSLDHGANSPLHF | TGCGCCAGCAGCTTGGATCACGGAGCAAATTCACCCCTCCACTTT
TRBJ1-2 | TRBV28 | few | TRBD1 | CASSFIGTGPYGYTF | TGTGCCAGCAGTTTTATAGGGACAGGGCCCTATGGCTACACCTTC
TRBJ2-3 | TRBV28 | many | TRBD2 | CASSSRTSVYTDTQYF | TGTGCCAGCAGTTCAAGGACTAGCGTGTATACAGATACGCAGTATTTT
TRBJ2-7 | TRBV6-5 | many | NA | CASSSRGEGEQYF | TGTGCCAGCAGTTCCAGGGGGGAAGGCGAGCAGTACTTC
TRBJ1-1 | TRBV24-1 | few | NA | CATKSGVNTEAFF | TGTGCCACCAAGTCTGGGGTGAACACTGAAGCTTTCTTT
TRBJ1-4 | TRBV12-3/TRBV12-4 | few | NA | CASSSRDGDEKLFF | TGTGCCAGCAGTTCCCGGGACGGTGATGAAAAACTGTTTTTT
TRBJ1-6 | TRBV5-5 | NA | NA | CASTNGETDYNSPLHF | TGTGCCAGCACAAATGGGGAAACAGATTATAATTCACCCCTCCACTTT
TRBJ2-3 | TRBV2 | many | TRBD2 | CASSVGSGAVDTQYF | TGTGCCAGCAGTGTTGGTAGCGGGGCGGTGGATACGCAGTATTTT
TRBJ2-7 | TRBV6-2/TRBV6-3 | many | TRBD1 | CASSYSGTGNYEQYF | TGTGCCAGCAGTTACTCCGGGACAGGGAACTACGAGCAGTACTTC
TRBJ2-6 | TRBV28 | few | NA | CASSVQGSGANVLTF | TGTGCCAGCAGTGTACAGGGCTCTGGGGCCAACGTCCTGACTTTC
TRBJ2-5 | TRBV4-3 | many | TRBD2 | CASSQELAGGGEQETQYF | TGCGCCAGCAGCCAAGAACTAGCGGGAGGAGGGGAGCAAGAGACCCAGTACTTC
TRBJ2-1 | TRBV27 | many | NA | CASSLSGRLNEQFF | TGTGCCAGCAGTTTATCGGGCAGGCTCAATGAGCAGTTCTTC
TRBJ2-5 | TRBV28 | NA | NA | CASSLRRILQETQYF | TGTGCCAGCAGTTTAAGGCGGATCCTCCAAGAGACCCAGTACTTC
TRBJ2-1 | TRBV6-5 | many | NA | CASSYRKGTEQFF | TGTGCCAGCAGTTACAGGAAGGGTACTGAGCAGTTCTTC
TRBJ2-7 | TRBV27 | many | TRBD2 | CASSLSLASEQYF | TGTGCCAGCAGTTTATCACTAGCGAGCGAGCAGTACTTC
TRBJ2-7 | TRBV7-9 | NA | NA | CASSGWGAWEQYF | TGTGCCAGCAGTGGGTGGGGGGCGTGGGAGCAGTACTTC
TRBJ1-1 | TRBV11-3 | many | NA | CASSLFQGNTEAFF | TGTGCCAGCAGCTTATTCCAGGGGAACACTGAAGCTTTCTTT